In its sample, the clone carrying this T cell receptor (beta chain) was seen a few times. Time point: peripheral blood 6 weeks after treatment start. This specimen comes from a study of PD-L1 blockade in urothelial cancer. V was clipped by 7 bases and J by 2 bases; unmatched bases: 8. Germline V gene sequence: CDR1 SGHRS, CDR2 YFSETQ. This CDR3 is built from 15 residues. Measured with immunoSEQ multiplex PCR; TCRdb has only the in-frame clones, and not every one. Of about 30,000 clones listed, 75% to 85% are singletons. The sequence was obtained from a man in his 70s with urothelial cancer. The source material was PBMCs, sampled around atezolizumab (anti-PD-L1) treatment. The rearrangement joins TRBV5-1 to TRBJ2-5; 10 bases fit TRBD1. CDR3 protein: CASFAGTGVQETQYF. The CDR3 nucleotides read TGCGCCAGCTTTGCCGGGACAGGGGTACAAGAGACCCAGTACTTC.